This TCR beta chain emerged from a study of T cells in Graves' hyperthyroidism and ophthalmopathy. Overall study findings and caveats: In blood, most of the thyroid clonotypes expanded above 0.001 were also present. Before onset, ophthalmopathy was predicted by the model a median around 6 months earlier.

In regard to this clonotype: As yet, its antigen is unknown.

Diagnoses used clinical symptoms, serum thyroxine and TRAb, thyroid ultrasound and orbital computed tomography. Amplified TCR beta CDR3 regions came from RNA transcripts. The HTBI primer set served for first-round RT-PCR of the TCR CDR3. TCRdb reanalysed the multiplex PCR reads using MiXCR and keeps one entry per CDR3 protein. This table holds some 550,000 distinct CDR3 sequences, about 16% found once. CDR1 MNHEY and CDR2 SMNVEV come from the germline V gene (reference sequence). This CDR3 comprises 15 residues. The V end was cut by 3 bases, the J end by 2 bases, with 14 bases between. The receptor comes from a woman aged 35 to 49 with Graves' ophthalmopathy. The chain has TRBV27 and TRBJ2-7; D remains unclear. The sample was blood. CDR3 protein: CASSFLSPMPYEQYF. The CDR3 bases are TGTGCCAGCAGTTTCTTATCCCCTATGCCCTACGAGCAGTACTTC.